The 28 T cell receptor beta chains below all came from one sample that was sequenced in a study of T-cell reconstitution after alpha-beta-depleted transplantation in children. Preparation of the TCRbeta library used unique molecular identifiers. TCRdb recomputed calls from the PCR reads with MiXCR, one row per CDR3 protein. The table records over 400,000 distinct CDR3 sequences, around 12% of them present only once. The sample consisted of PBMCs from the stem cell graft donor, taken from the stem cell graft. These receptors were taken from a human donor who donated a stem cell graft to a child with combined immunodeficiency.

This clonotype was observed at least ten times. CDR3 nucleotides: TGTGCCAGCAGCACTCGGTCTGGCTACTTCACAGATACGCAGTATTTT. This sequence encodes CASSTRSGYFTDTQYF. The gene calls are TRBV9 and TRBJ2-3; D gene uncertain. The CDR3 contains 16 residues. Trimming took off 4 bases at V and 2 bases at J, with 17 bases between the two ends. From germline, CDR1 is SGDLS and CDR2 YYNGEE. The full variable domain, rest sourced from reference TRBV9 and TRBJ2-3, is DSGVTQTPKHLITATGQRVTLRCSPRSGDLSVYWYQQSLDQGLQFLIQYYNGEERAKGNILERFSAQQFPDLHSELNLSSLELGDSALYFCASSTRSGYFTDTQYFGPGTRLTVL.

The V and J genes are TRBV29-1 and TRBJ2-3; no clear D gene. Trimming stripped 4 bases from V and 5 bases from J, with 16 bases between. The V gene's germline CDR1 is SQVTM and CDR2 ANQGSEA. CDR3 size: 14 residues. CDR3 in DNA: TGCAGCGTTGGCAAGGCGCTAGGCCTAGATACGCAGTATTTT. Its translation is CSVGKALGLDTQYF.

This clonotype was recorded many times. The CDR3 reads CASSLLSASNTGELFF. CDR3 nucleotides: TGTGCCAGCAGCTTACTGTCTGCTTCGAACACCGGGGAGCTGTTTTTT. The genes are TRBV11-1 and TRBJ2-2; no definite D call. Deletions cut 2 bases from V and 0 bases from J, with 10 bases between. The CDR3 extends over 16 amino acids. CDR1 SGHAT and CDR2 FQDESV come from the germline V gene (reference sequence). The full variable domain, with the rest looked up from reference TRBV11-1 and TRBJ2-2, is EAEVAQSPRYKITEKSQAVAFWCDPISGHATLYWYRQILGQGPELLVQFQDESVVDDSQLPKDRFSAERLKGVDSTLKIQPAELGDSAMYLCASSLLSASNTGELFFGEGSRLTVL.

This clonotype was observed a handful of times. The rearrangement joins TRBV3-1 to TRBJ2-2; a possible D gene is TRBD2 (6 bases). The V and J ends lost 0 bases and 6 bases respectively, with 14 bases between them. The CDR3 sequence is 16 residues long. Germline V CDR1 and CDR2: LGHDT, YNNKEL (reference sequence). CDR3 DNA sequence: TGTGCCAGCAGCCAAGAAGCTAGCGTTTTACCCGGGGAGCTGTTTTTT. Translation: CASSQEASVLPGELFF.

This clonotype was seen once. Mismatch with germline at one junction end may stem from a read error. The chain carries TRBV3-1 and TRBJ1-1, with unresolved D. Germline lookup yields CDR1 LGHDT and CDR2 YNNKEL (reference sequence). The length of the CDR3 is 14 residues. CDR3 sequence reads: CAISQDGSNTEAFF. In DNA form, the CDR3 reads TGTGCCATCAGCCAAGATGGCAGTAACACTGAAGCTTTCTTT.

A few counts support this clonotype. The rearrangement joins TRBV7-2 to TRBJ2-7, with 11 bases lining up with TRBD2. The CDR3 spans 16 residues. With 7 bases clipped from V and 1 base from J, the junction kept 9 bases outside the gene matches. CDR1 and CDR2 (germline): SGHTA, FQGNSA. In DNA form, the CDR3 reads TGTGCCAGCATTTTTTCCACTAGCGGGAGATCCTACGAGCAGTACTTC. This codes for CASIFSTSGRSYEQYF.

The gene calls are TRBV5-1 and TRBJ1-5; 7 bases are shared with TRBD1. J lost 1 base, V lost 0 bases, and 4 bases had no gene match. Germline lookup yields CDR1 SGHRS and CDR2 YFSETQ. The CDR3 has 16 amino acids. For the CDR3, the DNA is TGCGCCAGCAGCTTGGTGGGGACAGACAGCAATCAGCCCCAGCATTTT. Translation: CASSLVGTDSNQPQHF.

This rearrangement joins TRBV15 to TRBJ2-7; D may be TRBD1 (5 bases). Germline loops: CDR1 LNHNV, CDR2 YYDKDF (reference sequence). Trimming shortened V by 0 bases and J by 0 bases, and 15 bases separated the two germline ends. The CDR3 consists of 17 residues. The CDR3 spells CATSRDLPGPSSYEQYF. The CDR3 nucleotides read TGTGCCACCAGCAGAGATTTGCCAGGGCCGAGCTCCTACGAGCAGTACTTC.

This chain links TRBV6-5 with TRBJ2-1; D is undetermined. The germline gives CDR1 MNHEY, CDR2 SVGAGI. This CDR3 comprises 13 residues. The V and J ends lost 2 bases and 10 bases respectively, with 12 bases between them. The CDR3, as DNA: TGTGCCAGCAGTTACAGAGGTCCTCAGGAGCAGTTCTTC. Its translation: CASSYRGPQEQFF.

This clonotype was recorded a few times. The chain joins TRBV29-1 to TRBJ2-5; 7 nucleotides match TRBD1. CDR1 and CDR2 from the germline V gene are SQVTM and ANQGSEA. CDR3 length: 13 amino acids. V dropped 6 bases and J dropped 3; count of bases not matched to a gene: 7. The CDR3 spells CSVDSTGEETQYF. The CDR3 coding sequence is TGCAGCGTCGACTCTACAGGGGAAGAGACCCAGTACTTC.

This clonotype was recorded once. This chain links TRBV12-3 or TRBV12-4 with TRBJ2-1, with TRBD2 matching over 12 bases. The CDR3 is 20 amino acids. The J segment lost 7 bases and the V segment lost 6 bases, leaving 22 bases of the junction unmatched. CDR3 residues: CASSTRTSGTSGIRSNEQFF. CDR3 nucleotide sequence: TGTGCCAGCAGCACCAGGACTAGCGGGACCAGTGGCATACGTTCGAATGAGCAGTTCTTC.

This chain links TRBV7-9 with TRBJ2-7; the match to TRBD1 covers 7 bases. V shed 5 bases, J shed 6 bases, and the junction held 13 bases outside the gene matches. Per germline, CDR1 SEHNR and CDR2 FQNEAQ (reference sequence). CDR3 size: 15 residues. CDR3 bases: TGTGCCAGCAGCCTCTCCGGGACAGCGACCGTCGAGCAGTACTTC. Protein sequence: CASSLSGTATVEQYF. The variable domain in full, completed from reference TRBV7-9 and TRBJ2-7, reads DTGVSQNPRHKITKRGQNVTFRCDPISEHNRLYWYRQTLGQGPEFLTYFQNEAQLEKSRLLSDRFSAERPKGSFSTLEIQRTEQGDSAMYLCASSLSGTATVEQYFGPGTRLTVT.

This clonotype was picked up many times. V usage is TRBV4-3 and J usage is TRBJ2-7, with 9 positions matching TRBD1. The V segment lost 2 bases and the J segment 0 bases; nucleotides outside the gene matches: 5. This CDR3 contains 16 residues. Per the germline V gene, CDR1 is LGHNA and CDR2 is YSLEER. The CDR3 loop is CASSQSTGGGSYEQYF. CDR3 coding DNA: TGCGCCAGCAGCCAATCGACAGGGGGAGGCTCCTACGAGCAGTACTTC.

Many counts were recorded for this clonotype. J is TRBJ2-7 and V is TRBV12-3 or TRBV12-4, with D uncertain. The ends were cut back, 6 bases at V and 11 bases at J, with 29 bases in the middle. The CDR3 loop spans 16 amino acids. In DNA, the CDR3 is TGTGCCAGCAGCGTCACCAACGCCTTGGCACCTAGGGCGGAGTACTTC. Its protein product is CASSVTNALAPRAEYF.

This clonotype was counted at least ten times. The chain has TRBV27 and TRBJ2-7; D remains unclear. This CDR3 comprises 14 residues. V was clipped by 5 bases and J by 0 bases, with 11 bases between them. Germline CDR1 MNHEY, CDR2 SMNVEV (reference sequence). CDR3 DNA sequence: TGTGCCAGCAGTCCTGTGGGATTCTCCTACGAGCAGTACTTC. It translates to CASSPVGFSYEQYF.

J is TRBJ1-5 and V is TRBV20-1, with D possibly being TRBD1 (5 bases). Trimming shortened V by 1 base and J by 4 bases, and 8 bases separated the two germline ends. The CDR3 loop spans 13 amino acids. Germline V gives CDR1 DFQATT, CDR2 SNEGSKA (reference sequence). This CDR3 is CSARVAGNQPQHF. As DNA, the CDR3 is TGCAGTGCTAGAGTTGCAGGGAATCAGCCCCAGCATTTT.

V and J are TRBV29-1 and TRBJ1-5; D perhaps matches TRBD1 (6 bases). This CDR3 is built from 15 residues. Germline-derived CDR1 and CDR2 are SQVTM and ANQGSEA. V was trimmed by 4 bases and J by 2 bases, leaving 15 bases between them. The DNA for the CDR3 is TGCAGCGTTGTCTTGGCAGGGGTGGGCAATCAGCCCCAGCATTTT. Translated: CSVVLAGVGNQPQHF.

This chain connects TRBV7-2 to TRBJ2-1; a possible D gene is TRBD2 (7 bases). Trimming took off 2 bases at V and 6 bases at J, with 14 bases between the two ends. Germline V gene sequence: CDR1 SGHTA, CDR2 FQGNSA. The CDR3 is 15 amino acids. The CDR3 coding sequence is TGTGCCAGCAGCTTATTCCGGGGGGCCGCCAATGAGCAGTTCTTC. Translated, it gives CASSLFRGAANEQFF.

The CDR3 sequence: CASTGVNGYTF. The CDR3 coding sequence is TGTGCCAGCACGGGGGTGAATGGCTACACCTTC. This chain uses TRBV12-3 or TRBV12-4 with TRBJ1-2, with D possibly being TRBD1 (5 bases). This CDR3 is 11 amino acids long. Trimming shortened V by 7 bases and J by 6 bases, and 9 bases separated the two germline ends.

This clonotype has just a few counts. The chain joins TRBV7-7 to TRBJ2-7, with 9 bases fitting TRBD1. With V trimmed by 5 bases and J by 5 bases, 10 bases remained unmatched. The CDR3 covers 15 residues. The V gene's germline CDR1 is SSHAT and CDR2 FNYEAQ (reference sequence). The chain's CDR3 is CASSLTGTGYHEQYF. As DNA, the CDR3 is TGTGCCAGCAGCCTCACCGGGACAGGGTACCACGAGCAGTACTTC.

This clonotype has just a few counts. The junction does not match germline at one end; this may be a read error. V gene TRBV7-9 combines with J gene TRBJ2-5; 7 bases are shared with TRBD2. This CDR3 spans 10 amino acids. Germline values: CDR1 SEHNR, CDR2 FQNEAQ (reference sequence). The CDR3 here is CASSAGTTNF. The CDR3 DNA reads as TGTGCCAGCAGCGCCGGGACTACAAACTTC.

The chain recombines TRBV28 with TRBJ2-6, with 8 bases fitting TRBD1. CDR1 and CDR2 from the germline V gene are MDHEN and SYDVKM. The length of the CDR3 is 14 residues. With V trimmed by 6 bases and J by 2 bases, 0 bases remained unmatched. The CDR3 loop reads CASRDRAGANVLTF. CDR3 DNA sequence: TGTGCCAGCAGGGACAGGGCTGGGGCCAACGTCCTGACTTTC. The entire variable domain, with the rest obtained from reference TRBV28 and TRBJ2-6, is as follows: DVKVTQSSRYLVKRTGEKVFLECVQDMDHENMFWYRQDPGLGLRLIYFSYDVKMKEKGDIPEGYSVSREKKERFSLILESASTNQTSMYLCASRDRAGANVLTFGAGSRLTVL.

The sample holds many counts of this clonotype. V gene TRBV20-1 combines with J gene TRBJ2-2; 7 bases match TRBD2. With 2 bases clipped from V and 2 bases from J, the junction kept 8 bases outside the gene matches. CDR1 is DFQATT, CDR2 SNEGSKA, per germline (reference sequence). There are 16 residues in the CDR3. CDR3 residues: CSARRSSGENTGELFF. Written as DNA, the CDR3 is TGCAGTGCTAGAAGGTCCAGCGGGGAAAACACCGGGGAGCTGTTTTTT.

This clonotype was counted at least ten times. The rearrangement links TRBV29-1 to TRBJ2-1, with 7 bases aligning to TRBD2. V was clipped by 3 bases and J by 1 base; unmatched bases: 3. There are 14 residues in the CDR3. Germline loops: CDR1 SQVTM, CDR2 ANQGSEA. This CDR3 is CSVEGEGSYNEQFF. The CDR3 bases are TGCAGCGTTGAGGGGGAGGGTTCCTACAATGAGCAGTTCTTC.

This clonotype was observed at least ten times. The genes are TRBV12-3 or TRBV12-4 and TRBJ2-3; D remains unclear. Trimming removed 6 bases from V and 4 bases from J, with 8 bases in between. CDR3 size: 12 residues. CDR3 sequence reads: CASRQVADTQYF. The CDR3 nucleotides are TGTGCCAGCAGGCAGGTAGCAGATACGCAGTATTTT.

The V and J genes are TRBV5-1 and TRBJ2-1, with a tentative D call TRBD2 (6 bases). The germline CDR1 and CDR2 sequences are SGHRS and YFSETQ. The V end was cut by 1 base, the J end by 3 bases, with 14 bases between. The CDR3 has 16 residues. The CDR3 is CASSLNGGLIYNEQFF. In DNA form, the CDR3 reads TGCGCCAGCAGCTTGAACGGGGGACTGATCTACAATGAGCAGTTCTTC.

This clonotype was seen at least ten times. V is TRBV30 and J is TRBJ1-1, with 8 bases identical to TRBD1. The germline CDR1 and CDR2 sequences are GTSNPN and SVGIG (reference sequence). The CDR3 contains 14 residues. The trim removed 0 bases at V and 5 bases at J, leaving 5 bases unmatched. DNA of the CDR3: TGTGCCTGGAGTGTAGACAGGGGCCGGACTGAAGCTTTCTTT. Translation: CAWSVDRGRTEAFF. The full variable domain, completed using reference TRBV30 and TRBJ1-1, is SQTIHQWPATLVQPVGSPLSLECTVEGTSNPNLYWYRQAAGRGLQLLFYSVGIGQISSEVPQNLSASRPQDRQFILSSKKLLLSDSGFYLCAWSVDRGRTEAFFGQGTRLTVV.

The V and J genes are TRBV6-5 and TRBJ2-1, with 9 bases that match TRBD2. The J segment lost 4 bases and the V segment lost 4 bases, leaving 2 bases of the junction unmatched. Germline CDR1 MNHEY, CDR2 SVGAGI. CDR3 size: 14 residues. CDR3 in amino acids: CASSSLAGYNEQFF. The CDR3 DNA follows: TGTGCCAGCAGTTCGCTAGCGGGATACAATGAGCAGTTCTTC.